This TCR beta chain was captured by sequencing in a study of CXCR3-negative and CXCR3-positive naive CD8 T cells. Preparation of TRB cDNA libraries relied on 5' RACE carrying UMI labels. TCRdb re-called the 5' RACE reads and shows each CDR3 protein once, DNA omitted. Recorded for this sample: approximately 140,000 distinct CDR3 sequences. To note about this clonotype: Its specificity is not known.

CDR3 length: 12 residues. Germline values: CDR1 SQVTM, CDR2 ANQGSEA. Study outcomes and limitations: Naive cells that were CXCR3-positive had more hydrophobic TRB CDR3s (compared with CXCR3-negative naive cells).

V is TRBV29-1 and J is TRBJ1-2. This clonotype was obtained from a human donor in good health. Some clones in this sample may be carry-over from other donors' samples. Sequencing input: naive CXCR3+ CD8+ T cells from blood. Subset indicated: CD45RO-CCR7+CD27+CD95- naive CD8+ T cells expressing CXCR3 (TNR3+). This chain's CDR3 is CSVVPREYGYTF.